Below, 27 T cell receptor beta chains from the same sample are listed, as sequenced in a study of CD8+CD57+ T cells in acquired aplastic anemia. Selection for sequencing was limited to patients who had shown CD8+CD57+ cell expansion by flow cytometry. TCR beta VDJ combinations and CDR3 sequences were profiled from genomic DNA. MiXCR, run by TCRdb on the reads, gives a single entry per CDR3 protein. The sample shows over 150,000 distinct CDR3 sequences, approximately 52% of them seen only once. The sample taken for sequencing was sorted CD4+, CD8+, or CD8+CD57+ T cells (not recorded which) from PBMCs. The receptor set was obtained from a human donor with aplastic anemia.

As DNA, the CDR3 is TGTGCCAGCAGTGAGAAGTACGAGCAGTACTTC. Translation gives CASSEKYEQYF. J is TRBJ2-7 and V is TRBV2; D gene ambiguous. Germline CDR1 is SNHLY and CDR2 is FYNNEI. V was shortened by 3 bases and J by 4 bases, with 4 bases between the two germline ends. The CDR3 spans 11 residues.

This clonotype has a count of ten or more. This rearrangement joins TRBV7-9 to TRBJ2-2; 8 bases match TRBD1. In germline, CDR1 is SEHNR, CDR2 FQNEAQ (reference sequence). The CDR3 contains 15 residues. V dropped 11 bases and J dropped 1; count of bases not matched to a gene: 9. In nucleotides, the CDR3 is TGTGCCTCCCCGCGGACAGGGCGGAACACCGGGGAGCTGTTTTTT. Encoded protein: CASPRTGRNTGELFF.

This clonotype was counted at least ten times. The V gene is TRBV4-2, the J gene TRBJ2-1; 10 bases fit TRBD1. The CDR3 is 15 amino acids. Per the germline V gene, CDR1 is LGHNA and CDR2 is YNFKEQ. V was pared by 4 bases and J by 3 bases, with 3 bases of the junction left unmatched. As DNA, the CDR3 is TGTGCCAGCAGCCTTGGGACAGGGGACTACAATGAGCAGTTCTTC. This gives the protein CASSLGTGDYNEQFF.

The gene calls are TRBV29-1 and TRBJ1-1; 9 nucleotides line up with TRBD1. The J segment lost 2 bases and the V segment lost 5 bases, leaving 12 bases of the junction unmatched. CDR3 length: 16 residues. CDR1 is SQVTM and CDR2 is ANQGSEA in the germline V gene. CDR3 region: CSVHTRDRVFNTEAFF. The CDR3 DNA follows: TGCAGCGTTCACACCCGGGACAGGGTTTTTAACACTGAAGCTTTCTTT.

In the case of this clonotype: Since no conserved phenylalanine or tryptophan closes the CDR3, a read error is the likely cause. No DNA is shown, since the ends of the CDR3 on it are uncertain; the CDR3 is the one TCRdb lists. The genes are TRBV10-3 and TRBJ2-6; the table assigns TRBD1, which was not confirmed against the DNA. Germline V CDR1 and CDR2: ENHRY, SYGVKD. The CDR3 has 18 amino acids, counting both end residues. The CDR3 spells CAISESRRGSSGANVLKI.

This chain links TRBV20-1 with TRBJ1-2, with a tentative D call TRBD1 (5 bases). V lost 0 bases and J 3 bases, leaving 11 bases between the germline ends. Germline CDR1 reads DFQATT; CDR2 reads SNEGSKA (reference sequence). This CDR3 contains 14 residues. CDR3 coding DNA: TGCAGTGCTAGAGATACGGCGGGGGACTATGGCTACACCTTC. Encoded protein: CSARDTAGDYGYTF.

Ten or more counts support this clonotype. CDR3 nucleotides: TGTGCCAGCAGCGACCCTCTAGCGGGGGGCCTATACAATGAGCAGTTCTTC. Translated: CASSDPLAGGLYNEQFF. The chain carries TRBV9 and TRBJ2-1; TRBD2 aligns across 11 bases. Unmatched junction bases numbered 9, after V lost 3 bases and J lost 4 bases. There are 17 residues in the CDR3. From germline, CDR1 is SGDLS and CDR2 YYNGEE.

V usage is TRBV29-1 and J usage is TRBJ2-5, with a tentative D call TRBD1 (6 bases). This CDR3 comprises 13 residues. V lost 5 bases and J 5 bases, leaving 15 bases between the germline ends. Germline CDR1 is SQVTM and CDR2 is ANQGSEA. CDR3 sequence reads: CSVSDSLGETQYF. The CDR3 nucleotides are TGCAGCGTTTCGGACAGCTTAGGGGAGACCCAGTACTTC.

Points on this clonotype: A much larger clonotype is one base distant, so this may be a read error. The chain links TRBV4-2 to TRBJ2-5, with TRBD1 matching 7 bases. The CDR3 spans 17 residues. V shed 8 bases and J 5 bases; nucleotides not matched to a gene: 20. Germline V gene data show CDR1 as LGHNA and CDR2 as YNFKEQ. The DNA of the CDR3 is TGTGCCAGCGGCTTACGGACAGGCCCGGGGTTAAGGGAGACCCAGTACTTC. It encodes CASGLRTGPGLRETQYF.

The V call is TRBV7-2, the J call TRBJ2-3, with D possibly called TRBD1 or TRBD2 (5 bases each). CDR1 SGHTA and CDR2 FQGNSA come from the germline V gene. The V and J ends lost 8 bases and 0 bases respectively, with 9 bases between them. There are 13 residues in the CDR3. DNA for the CDR3: TGTGCCAGCGAGGGGTTGAGCACAGATACGCAGTATTTT. Translated, it gives CASEGLSTDTQYF.

The chain links TRBV15 to TRBJ1-2, with D tentatively TRBD1 (5 bases). The germline V and J ends were trimmed by 3 bases and 2 bases, with 10 bases remaining between them. This CDR3 has 14 amino acids. Germline lookup yields CDR1 LNHNV and CDR2 YYDKDF (reference sequence). This chain's CDR3 is CATSSGGGNYGYTF. CDR3 nucleotides: TGTGCCACCAGCAGTGGGGGAGGGAACTATGGCTACACCTTC.

Regarding this clonotype: The junction shows a germline mismatch at one end, possibly a read error. The chain carries TRBV7-9 and TRBJ2-1; a possible D gene is TRBD1 (6 bases). CDR3 length equals 11 residues. Germline-derived CDR1 and CDR2 are SEHNR and FQNEAQ (reference sequence). CDR3 sequence (DNA): TGTGCCGGCAGGGGTATCGATGAGCAGTTCTTC. This encodes CAGRGIDEQFF.

This clonotype came up many times. This chain joins TRBV12-3 or TRBV12-4 and TRBJ2-5; 7 bases are shared with TRBD1. This CDR3 region has 15 residues. With V trimmed by 6 bases and J by 3 bases, 10 bases remained unmatched. CDR3 in amino acids: CASSASSQGKETQYF. CDR3 DNA: TGTGCCAGCAGCGCCTCGTCACAGGGGAAAGAGACCCAGTACTTC.

This clonotype was recorded many times. The CDR3 sequence is CASRAGRREGEFF. DNA for the CDR3: TGTGCCAGCAGGGCAGGGCGGCGCGAGGGGGAGTTCTTC. The J gene is TRBJ2-1, the V gene TRBV7-9; D might be TRBD1 (6 bases). CDR1 is SEHNR, CDR2 FQNEAQ, per germline (reference sequence). This CDR3 region has 13 residues. Trimming cost V 6 bases and J 14 bases, with 20 bases left between them.

The genes are TRBV14 and TRBJ1-6; D is perhaps TRBD1 (6 bases). Per the germline V gene, CDR1 is SGHDN and CDR2 is FVKESK. V was cut by 3 bases and J by 9 bases, with 18 bases left in between. This CDR3 has 16 residues. CDR3: CASSQGRVGAGSPLHF. DNA of the CDR3: TGTGCCAGCAGCCAGGGGAGAGTGGGGGCCGGTTCACCCCTCCACTTT.

This clonotype appeared many times. The rearrangement links TRBV7-8 to TRBJ2-2; D is possibly TRBD1 or TRBD2 (5 bases each). The germline V gene encodes CDR1 SGHVS and CDR2 FQNEAQ. Deletions cut 2 bases from V and 0 bases from J, with 13 bases between. This CDR3 is 17 amino acids long. The CDR3 bases are TGTGCCAGCAGCTTAACCTCCGGGACCTCGAACACCGGGGAGCTGTTTTTT. This translates into CASSLTSGTSNTGELFF.

This clonotype was seen a few times. This chain joins TRBV24-1 and TRBJ2-2; no clear D gene. V was shortened by 3 bases and J by 0 bases, with 7 bases between the two germline ends. CDR1 KGHDR and CDR2 SFDVKD come from the germline V gene. There are 15 residues in the CDR3. In nucleotides, the CDR3 is TGTGCCACCAGTGATCCGGGTCCGAACACCGGGGAGCTGTTTTTT. Amino acids: CATSDPGPNTGELFF.

This clonotype was observed a handful of times. The chain joins TRBV7-8 to TRBJ2-7, with D perhaps matching TRBD1 (5 bases). V gave up 11 bases and J gave up 5 bases, with 13 bases separating them. The CDR3 extends over 11 amino acids. Germline-derived CDR1 and CDR2 are SGHVS and FQNEAQ. The CDR3 sequence: CAPTGRDEQYF. The CDR3 region has the DNA TGTGCCCCGACCGGCAGGGACGAGCAGTACTTC.

The chain joins TRBV20-1 to TRBJ2-3, with TRBD2 identical over 9 bases. V trimming: 5 bases; J trimming: 5 bases; junction bases outside the gene matches: 8. From germline, CDR1 is DFQATT and CDR2 SNEGSKA (reference sequence). CDR3 length: 14 residues. The DNA of the CDR3 is TGCAGTGCTTATAGCGGGAGAGGGAAAGATACGCAGTATTTT. Protein sequence: CSAYSGRGKDTQYF.

About this clonotype itself: A read error may produce the germline difference seen at one junction end. J is TRBJ2-6 and V is TRBV4-3; D may be TRBD2 (6 bases). CDR3 length: 13 residues. From germline, CDR1 is LGHNA and CDR2 YSLEER. The CDR3 protein is CASSPRDWNTEAF. CDR3 coding DNA: TGCGCCAGCAGCCCGCGGGACTGGAACACTGAAGCTTTC.

This chain links TRBV24-1 with TRBJ1-1, with D unresolved. Germline V gene data show CDR1 as KGHDR and CDR2 as SFDVKD. Between the trimmed V and J ends, which lost 1 base and 10 bases, there was a span of 15 bases. The CDR3 is 14 residues long. CDR3 residues: CATSDFGLGEGAFF. CDR3 sequence (DNA): TGTGCCACCAGTGATTTTGGTCTAGGCGAGGGAGCTTTCTTT.

This clonotype was observed many times. V and J are TRBV2 and TRBJ1-6; TRBD1 agrees at 9 bases. Losses at the gene ends were 4 bases for V and 6 bases for J; bases not matched to a gene: 4. CDR1 is SNHLY and CDR2 is FYNNEI in the germline V gene. The CDR3 contains 15 residues. The CDR3 region is CASSGGTGTNSPLHF. The CDR3 nucleotides read TGTGCCAGCAGTGGCGGGACAGGGACTAATTCACCCCTCCACTTT.

CDR3 loop: CASSQDLSLGDRGAETQYF. CDR3 bases: TGCGCCAGCAGCCAAGATCTTTCATTGGGAGACAGGGGCGCCGAGACCCAGTACTTC. The chain employs TRBV4-3 and TRBJ2-5; the match to TRBD1 covers 8 bases. The CDR3 contains 19 residues. Germline V CDR1 and CDR2: LGHNA, YSLEER. Unmatched junction bases numbered 17, after V lost 0 bases and J lost 5 bases.

This chain connects TRBV29-1 to TRBJ1-1; 8 positions agree with TRBD1. The CDR3 is made up of 13 amino acids. J was trimmed by 1 base and V by 5 bases; bases with no gene match: 3. Germline V gives CDR1 SQVTM, CDR2 ANQGSEA. This CDR3 reads CSVRQGRNTEAFF. CDR3 DNA: TGCAGCGTTCGACAGGGGAGGAACACTGAAGCTTTCTTT.

The chain employs TRBV6-1 and TRBJ1-1; a possible D gene is TRBD1 (5 bases). Looked up from germline, CDR1 is MNHNS and CDR2 is SASEGT. This CDR3 has 14 residues. Trimming cost V 5 bases and J 1 base, with 11 bases left between them. CDR3 sequence reads: CASSRSGRNTEAFF. The CDR3 nucleotides are TGTGCCAGCAGTAGGTCAGGGCGGAACACTGAAGCTTTCTTT.

The CDR3 DNA reads as TGTGCCAGCAGCTTGGGGGGAGGACAGGTCACCGGGGAGCTGTTTTTT. This encodes CASSLGGGQVTGELFF. The rearrangement uses TRBV5-5 and TRBJ2-2; possibly TRBD1 for D (7 bases). Per the germline V gene, CDR1 is SGHKS and CDR2 is YYEKEE (reference sequence). The CDR3 consists of 16 residues. Trimming removed 0 bases at V and 4 bases at J, with 13 bases between. The variable domain in full, completed from reference TRBV5-5 and TRBJ2-2, reads DAGVTQSPTHLIKTRGQQVTLRCSPISGHKSVSWYQQVLGQGPQFIFQYYEKEERGRGNFPDRFSARQFPNYSSELNVNALLLGDSALYLCASSLGGGQVTGELFFGEGSRLTVL.

This chain connects TRBV15 to TRBJ1-2; D ambiguous. Germline V gene lookup returns CDR1 LNHNV and CDR2 YYDKDF (reference sequence). V lost 0 bases and J lost 1, with 9 bases in between. The CDR3 is made up of 15 amino acids. CDR3 DNA sequence: TGTGCCACCAGCAGAGAGGTCGGACTTAACTATGGCTACACCTTC. The encoded protein is CATSREVGLNYGYTF. The full variable domain, rest sourced from reference TRBV15 and TRBJ1-2, is DAMVIQNPRYQVTQFGKPVTLSCSQTLNHNVMYWYQQKSSQAPKLLFHYYDKDFNNEADTPDNFQSRRPNTSFCFLDIRSPGLGDTAMYLCATSREVGLNYGYTFGSGTRLTVV.